The 20 T cell receptor beta chains given below trace back to one sample, sequenced in a study of cytotoxic CD8 clonotypes in ibrutinib-treated CLL. The repertoire was sequenced with immunoSEQ multiplex PCR; TCRdb's copy has only in-frame clones and lacks some. The table includes 150,000 or so clones, about four fifths detected once. The sample was PBMCs, taken after 24 months of ibrutinib treatment. The receptor set was obtained from a human donor with chronic lymphocytic leukemia.

The genes are TRBV28 and TRBJ1-2; 12 bases are shared with TRBD1. Germline CDR1 and CDR2: MDHEN and SYDVKM. Losses at the gene ends were 3 bases for V and 7 bases for J; bases not matched to a gene: 9. There are 16 residues in the CDR3. The CDR3 here is CASSFGQGQGARGYTF. The CDR3 DNA is TGTGCCAGCAGTTTCGGGCAGGGACAGGGGGCTCGTGGCTACACCTTC.

A word on this clone: This same CDR3 is encoded by further DNA sequences in the sample. The chain couples TRBV6-5 to TRBJ2-7, with D maybe TRBD1 (6 bases). V was clipped by 8 bases and J by 1 base, with 12 bases between them. This CDR3 is built from 13 residues. The germline V gene has CDR1 MNHEY and CDR2 SVGAGI. CDR3 loop: CASRRTGSYEQYF. In DNA form, the CDR3 reads TGTGCCAGCCGCCGTACAGGGTCCTACGAGCAGTACTTC.

The rearrangement joins TRBV27 to TRBJ2-7, with D possibly being TRBD1 (6 bases). The CDR3 has 14 amino acids. Trimming left V 4 bases short and J 6 bases short, with 16 bases between. Germline V gives CDR1 MNHEY, CDR2 SMNVEV (reference sequence). Here the CDR3 DNA reads TGTGCCAGCAGTTCCCGGCAGAAAGGGGGCGAGCAGTACTTC. It encodes CASSSRQKGGEQYF.

The chain combines TRBV7-2 with TRBJ1-1; 7 positions agree with TRBD1. CDR3 length: 15 residues. From germline, CDR1 is SGHTA and CDR2 FQGNSA. V lost 4 bases, J lost 3 bases, and 8 bases stayed unmatched. CDR3 amino acids: CASSSNLGGYTEAFF. CDR3 DNA sequence: TGTGCCAGCAGCTCCAACCTAGGGGGCTACACTGAAGCTTTCTTT.

The rearrangement links TRBV2 to TRBJ2-7, with a possible D match to TRBD2 (6 bases). The ends were cut back, 6 bases at V and 7 bases at J, with 13 bases in the middle. The CDR3 is made up of 12 amino acids. CDR1 is SNHLY and CDR2 is FYNNEI in the germline V gene. CDR3 amino acids: CASRGTGVEQYF. The CDR3 nucleotides read TGTGCCAGCAGGGGGACGGGGGTGGAGCAGTACTTC.

The chain joins TRBV6-5 to TRBJ1-4, with D perhaps TRBD1 (5 bases). CDR3 size: 14 residues. V lost 6 bases and J lost 4, with 12 bases in between. The V gene's germline CDR1 is MNHEY and CDR2 SVGAGI. The CDR3 DNA reads as TGTGCCAGCAGATTGGACACAGTTAATGAAAAACTGTTTTTT. It is translated as CASRLDTVNEKLFF.

The rearrangement links TRBV10-1 to TRBJ1-1; D not resolved. Trimming stripped 0 bases from V and 11 bases from J, with 10 bases between. Germline V gives CDR1 WNHNN, CDR2 SYGVQD (reference sequence). The CDR3 totals 12 residues. CDR3 in DNA: TGCGCCAGCAGTGAGTCGATCAAACCCGCTTTCTTT. This encodes CASSESIKPAFF.

This chain joins TRBV5-7 and TRBJ1-5, with 7 bases that match TRBD1. TRBV5-7 is an ORF, and what it does is uncertain. The ends lost 5 bases at V and 4 bases at J; junction bases unmatched: 18. The CDR3 totals 18 residues. The CDR3 region has the DNA TGTGCCAGCAGTCTGACGACCCTAACAGGGGTTGAGAATCAGCCCCAGCATTTT. Its translation: CASSLTTLTGVENQPQHF.

The chain is built from TRBV5-1 and TRBJ1-2; possibly TRBD1 for D (6 bases). Germline CDR1 reads SGHRS; CDR2 reads YFSETQ. There are 13 residues in the CDR3. V was shortened by 7 bases and J by 8 bases, with 18 bases between the two germline ends. The DNA of the CDR3 is TGCGCCAGCTCCAGTTCAGGGGAGGGCGGCTACACCTTC. This sequence encodes CASSSSGEGGYTF.

The chain is built from TRBV4-3 and TRBJ1-5; 7 nucleotides line up with TRBD1. There are 15 residues in the CDR3. From germline, CDR1 is LGHNA and CDR2 YSLEER. Unmatched junction bases numbered 2, after V lost 0 bases and J lost 3 bases. As DNA, the CDR3 is TGCGCCAGCAGCCAAGATGGGACAGCCAATCAGCCCCAGCATTTT. Residues: CASSQDGTANQPQHF.

The chain combines TRBV28 with TRBJ2-3; no definite D call. Between the trimmed V and J ends, which lost 4 bases and 3 bases, there was a span of 11 bases. There are 14 residues in the CDR3. CDR1 MDHEN and CDR2 SYDVKM come from the germline V gene. CDR3 nucleotide sequence: TGTGCCAGCAGTTCATCGGGTCAGACAGATACGCAGTATTTT. Amino acids: CASSSSGQTDTQYF.

CDR3 amino acids: CASSFRDRSQETQYF. CDR3 nucleotides: TGTGCCAGCAGCTTTCGGGACAGGTCGCAAGAGACCCAGTACTTC. This chain uses TRBV11-3 with TRBJ2-5; 8 positions match TRBD1. Germline V gene sequence: CDR1 SGHNT, CDR2 YENEEA. The CDR3 extends over 15 amino acids. The V and J ends lost 3 bases and 2 bases, in that order; junction bases with no gene match: 5.

The chain is built from TRBV9 and TRBJ2-7; D call uncertain. Trimming left V 0 bases short and J 0 bases short, with 13 bases between. The CDR3 has 16 residues. Germline lookup yields CDR1 SGDLS and CDR2 YYNGEE. The CDR3 nucleotides are TGTGCCAGCAGCGTAGATCGCCAGGTGGGCTCCTACGAGCAGTACTTC. Its translation is CASSVDRQVGSYEQYF.

The table lists this clone with a count of one. V usage is TRBV19 and J usage is TRBJ1-5, with 9 bases matching TRBD1. Trimming removed 6 bases from V and 1 base from J; junction bases left unmatched: 7. CDR3 length equals 16 residues. Germline V gene sequence: CDR1 LNHDA, CDR2 SQIVND (reference sequence). The CDR3 is CASRSPGQGSNQPQHF. The CDR3 coding sequence is TGTGCCAGTAGGTCCCCGGGACAGGGAAGCAATCAGCCCCAGCATTTT.

This chain joins TRBV18 and TRBJ1-5; 7 bases are shared with TRBD1. CDR3 length equals 16 residues. V lost 3 bases and J lost 0; bases outside the gene matches: 5. Germline CDR1 reads KGHSH; CDR2 reads LQKENI. This chain's CDR3 is CASSPPGTVSNQPQHF. CDR3 DNA sequence: TGTGCCAGCTCACCCCCCGGGACAGTTAGCAATCAGCCCCAGCATTTT.

The count of this clone is one. The chain recombines TRBV11-2 with TRBJ2-2, with D possibly matching TRBD2 (6 bases). Looked up from germline, CDR1 is SGHAT and CDR2 is FQNNGV. This CDR3 is built from 14 residues. Trimming removed 5 bases from V and 2 bases from J, with 9 bases in between. Here the CDR3 reads CASSIGTNTGELFF. The CDR3 DNA reads as TGTGCCAGCAGCATCGGGACTAACACCGGGGAGCTGTTTTTT.

This chain links TRBV15 with TRBJ1-1, with D unclear. V lost 3 bases to trimming and J lost 2 bases, with 10 bases between them. The CDR3 runs 14 residues. Germline CDR1 and CDR2: LNHNV and YYDKDF (reference sequence). CDR3 DNA sequence: TGTGCCACCAGCAGCTCCCAGGTTAACACTGAAGCTTTCTTT. This codes for CATSSSQVNTEAFF.

The chain uses TRBV4-1 and TRBJ1-3; D unclear. The CDR3 spans 17 residues. Germline V gives CDR1 MGHRA, CDR2 YSYEKL. The V gene lost 3 bases and the J gene lost 0 bases, with 15 bases spanning the gap. The CDR3 nucleotides read TGCGCCAGCAGCCAGGAGGGAGGGTTCTACTCTGGAAACACCATATATTTT. Translation: CASSQEGGFYSGNTIYF.

The chain carries TRBV11-2 and TRBJ2-3, with D perhaps matching TRBD2 (5 bases). The germline V gene encodes CDR1 SGHAT and CDR2 FQNNGV. V was pared by 6 bases and J by 1 base, with 11 bases between. The CDR3 totals 14 residues. The DNA of the CDR3 is TGTGCCAGCAGGCAAATTAGCGGCACAGATACGCAGTATTTT. Translating it yields CASRQISGTDTQYF. Full variable domain (rest looked up from reference TRBV11-2 and TRBJ2-3): EAGVAQSPRYKIIEKRQSVAFWCNPISGHATLYWYQQILGQGPKLLIQFQNNGVVDDSQLPKDRFSAERLKGVDSTLKIQPAKLEDSAVYLCASRQISGTDTQYFGPGTRLTVL.

This rearrangement joins TRBV13 to TRBJ2-7; a weak D match, TRBD2 (6 bases). This CDR3 is built from 14 residues. Trimming left V 5 bases short and J 2 bases short, with 13 bases between. Germline assignment: CDR1 PRHDT and CDR2 FYEKMQ (reference sequence). The CDR3 DNA sequence: TGTGCCAGCAGCCCCCTCGGGAGCACCTACGAGCAGTACTTC. It yields the protein CASSPLGSTYEQYF.